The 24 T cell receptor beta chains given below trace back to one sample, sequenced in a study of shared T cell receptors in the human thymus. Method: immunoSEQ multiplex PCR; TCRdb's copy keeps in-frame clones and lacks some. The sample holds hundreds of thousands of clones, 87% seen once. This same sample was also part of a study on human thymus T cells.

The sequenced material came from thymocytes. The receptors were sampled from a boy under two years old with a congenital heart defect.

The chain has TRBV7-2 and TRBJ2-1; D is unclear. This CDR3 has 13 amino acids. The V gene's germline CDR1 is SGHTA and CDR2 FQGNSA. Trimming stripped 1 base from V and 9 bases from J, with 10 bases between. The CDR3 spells CASSLETSIEQFF. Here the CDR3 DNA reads TGTGCCAGCAGCTTAGAGACATCAATTGAGCAGTTCTTC.

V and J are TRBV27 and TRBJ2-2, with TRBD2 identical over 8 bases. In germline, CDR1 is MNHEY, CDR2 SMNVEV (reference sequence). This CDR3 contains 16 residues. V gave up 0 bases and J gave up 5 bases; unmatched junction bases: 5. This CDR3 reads CASSLSAGGGTGELFF. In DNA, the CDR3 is TGTGCCAGCAGTTTATCGGCGGGGGGCGGGACCGGGGAGCTGTTTTTT.

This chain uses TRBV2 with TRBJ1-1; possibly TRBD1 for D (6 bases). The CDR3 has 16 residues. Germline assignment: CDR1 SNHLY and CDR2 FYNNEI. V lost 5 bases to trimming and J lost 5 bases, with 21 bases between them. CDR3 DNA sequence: TGTGCCAGCAGTTTAAGACAGGTAGGAATTTGGACTGAAGCTTTCTTT. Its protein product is CASSLRQVGIWTEAFF.

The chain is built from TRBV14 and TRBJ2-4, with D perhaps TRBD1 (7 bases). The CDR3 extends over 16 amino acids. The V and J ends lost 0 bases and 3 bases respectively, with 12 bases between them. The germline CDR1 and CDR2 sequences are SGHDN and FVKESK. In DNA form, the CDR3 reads TGTGCCAGCAGCCAAGATTACAGGGGAGGCAAAAACATTCAGTACTTC. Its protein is CASSQDYRGGKNIQYF.

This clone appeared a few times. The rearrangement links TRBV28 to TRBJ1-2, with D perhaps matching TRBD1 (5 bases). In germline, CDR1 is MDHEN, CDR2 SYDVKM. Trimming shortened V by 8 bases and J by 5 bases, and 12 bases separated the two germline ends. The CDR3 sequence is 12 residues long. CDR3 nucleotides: TGTGCCAGCGGTACAGGAGGGTATGGCTACACCTTC. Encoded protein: CASGTGGYGYTF.

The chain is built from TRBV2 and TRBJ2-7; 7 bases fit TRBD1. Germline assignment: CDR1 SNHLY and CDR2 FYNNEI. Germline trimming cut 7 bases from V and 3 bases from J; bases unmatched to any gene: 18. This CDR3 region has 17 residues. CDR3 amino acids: CASIEPHIQGSDYEQYF. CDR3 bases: TGTGCCAGCATTGAGCCCCATATACAGGGGAGCGACTACGAGCAGTACTTC.

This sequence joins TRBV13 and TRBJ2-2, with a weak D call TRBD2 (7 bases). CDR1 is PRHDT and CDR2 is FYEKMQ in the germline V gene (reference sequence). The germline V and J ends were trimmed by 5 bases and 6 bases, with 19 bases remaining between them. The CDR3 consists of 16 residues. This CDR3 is CASSDSGRGGAGELFF. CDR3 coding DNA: TGTGCCAGCAGCGACTCCGGGAGAGGGGGGGCCGGGGAGCTGTTTTTT.

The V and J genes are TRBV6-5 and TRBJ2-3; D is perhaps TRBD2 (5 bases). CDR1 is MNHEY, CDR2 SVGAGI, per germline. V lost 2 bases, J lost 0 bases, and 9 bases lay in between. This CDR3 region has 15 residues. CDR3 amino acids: CASSYLASSTDTQYF. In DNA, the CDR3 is TGTGCCAGCAGTTACCTAGCCTCCAGCACAGATACGCAGTATTTT.

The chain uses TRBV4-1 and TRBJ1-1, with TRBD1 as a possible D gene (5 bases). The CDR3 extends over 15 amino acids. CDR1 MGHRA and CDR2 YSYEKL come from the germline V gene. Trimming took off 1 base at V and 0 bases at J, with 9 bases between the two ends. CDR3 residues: CASSQGPGLNTEAFF. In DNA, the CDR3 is TGCGCCAGCAGCCAAGGCCCAGGGTTGAACACTGAAGCTTTCTTT.

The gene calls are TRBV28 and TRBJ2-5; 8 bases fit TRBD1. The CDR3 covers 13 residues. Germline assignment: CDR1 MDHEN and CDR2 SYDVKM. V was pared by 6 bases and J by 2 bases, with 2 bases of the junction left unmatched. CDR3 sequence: CASSRTGQETQYF. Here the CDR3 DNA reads TGTGCCAGCAGCAGGACAGGGCAAGAGACCCAGTACTTC.

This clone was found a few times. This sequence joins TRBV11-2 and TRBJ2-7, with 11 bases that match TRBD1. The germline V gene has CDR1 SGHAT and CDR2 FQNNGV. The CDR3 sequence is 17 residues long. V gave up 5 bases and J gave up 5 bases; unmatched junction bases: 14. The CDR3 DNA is TGTGCCAGCAGCCCCCGTTCGATAGGACAGGGGGCGAACGAGCAGTACTTC. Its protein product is CASSPRSIGQGANEQYF.

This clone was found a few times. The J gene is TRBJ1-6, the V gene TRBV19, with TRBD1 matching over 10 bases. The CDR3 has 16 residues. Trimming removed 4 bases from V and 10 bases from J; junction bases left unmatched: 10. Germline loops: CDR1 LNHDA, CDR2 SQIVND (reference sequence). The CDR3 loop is CASSTTGTGVKSPLHF. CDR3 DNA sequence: TGTGCCAGTAGTACGACAGGGACAGGGGTTAAGTCACCCCTCCACTTT.

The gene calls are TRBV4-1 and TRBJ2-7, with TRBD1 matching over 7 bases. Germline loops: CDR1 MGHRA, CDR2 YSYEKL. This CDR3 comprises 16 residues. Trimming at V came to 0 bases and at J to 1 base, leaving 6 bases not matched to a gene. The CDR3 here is CASSQDYQGDSYEQYF. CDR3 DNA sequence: TGCGCCAGCAGCCAAGATTACCAGGGGGATTCCTACGAGCAGTACTTC.

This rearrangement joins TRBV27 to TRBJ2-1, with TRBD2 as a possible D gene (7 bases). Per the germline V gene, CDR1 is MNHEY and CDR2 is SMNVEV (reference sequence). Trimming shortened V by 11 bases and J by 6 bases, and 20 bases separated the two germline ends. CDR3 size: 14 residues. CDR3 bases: TGTGCCGCCAGACCGAGGGGGGGGTCCAATGAGCAGTTCTTC. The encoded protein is CAARPRGGSNEQFF.

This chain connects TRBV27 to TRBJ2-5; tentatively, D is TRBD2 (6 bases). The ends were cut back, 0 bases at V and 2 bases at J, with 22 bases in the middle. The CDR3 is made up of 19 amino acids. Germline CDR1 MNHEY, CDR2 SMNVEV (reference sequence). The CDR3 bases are TGTGCCAGCAGTTTATCGTGGAGGGACGGCCTTCCACCTCAAGAGACCCAGTACTTC. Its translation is CASSLSWRDGLPPQETQYF.

The CDR3, as DNA: TGTGCCAGTAGCAGGGGACGGCCCATTCTGAACACTGAAGCTTTCTTT. It codes for CASSRGRPILNTEAFF. The chain couples TRBV19 to TRBJ1-1; D is possibly TRBD1 (6 bases). Trimming took 6 bases from V and 0 from J, leaving 17 bases between them. Germline V gives CDR1 LNHDA, CDR2 SQIVND (reference sequence). The CDR3 extends over 16 amino acids.

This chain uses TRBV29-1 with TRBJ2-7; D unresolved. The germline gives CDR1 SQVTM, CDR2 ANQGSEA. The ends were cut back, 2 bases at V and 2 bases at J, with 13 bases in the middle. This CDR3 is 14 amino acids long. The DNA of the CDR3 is TGCAGCGTTGAATACTTGGGCAGGCCCTACGAGCAGTACTTC. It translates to CSVEYLGRPYEQYF.

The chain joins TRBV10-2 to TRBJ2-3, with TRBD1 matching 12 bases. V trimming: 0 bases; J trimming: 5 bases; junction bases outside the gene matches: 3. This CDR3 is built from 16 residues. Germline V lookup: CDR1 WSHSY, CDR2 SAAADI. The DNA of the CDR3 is TGCGCCAGCAGTGAGTCGGGGACAGGGGGCGAAGATACGCAGTATTTT. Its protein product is CASSESGTGGEDTQYF.

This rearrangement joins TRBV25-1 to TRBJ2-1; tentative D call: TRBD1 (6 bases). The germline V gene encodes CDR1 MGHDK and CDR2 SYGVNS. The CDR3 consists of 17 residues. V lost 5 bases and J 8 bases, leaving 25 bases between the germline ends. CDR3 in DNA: TGTGCCAGCAGTCCCCAACACCCCTCAACAGGGACCGATGAGCAGTTCTTC. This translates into CASSPQHPSTGTDEQFF.

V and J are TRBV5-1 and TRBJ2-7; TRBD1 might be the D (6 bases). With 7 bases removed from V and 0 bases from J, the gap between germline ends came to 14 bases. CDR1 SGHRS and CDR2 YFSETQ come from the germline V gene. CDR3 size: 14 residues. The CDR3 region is CASGARDNSYEQYF. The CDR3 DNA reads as TGCGCCAGCGGGGCCCGGGACAACTCCTACGAGCAGTACTTC.

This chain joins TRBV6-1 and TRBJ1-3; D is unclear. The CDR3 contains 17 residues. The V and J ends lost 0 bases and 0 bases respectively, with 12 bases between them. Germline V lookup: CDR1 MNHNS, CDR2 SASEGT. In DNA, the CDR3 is TGTGCCAGCAGTGAAGCGCCCCCAGTAATCTCTGGAAACACCATATATTTT. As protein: CASSEAPPVISGNTIYF.

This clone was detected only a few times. Here the CDR3 DNA reads TGTGCCAGTAGTGACCAGCGGGGGGAGACCCAGTACTTC. This codes for CASSDQRGETQYF. This chain connects TRBV19 to TRBJ2-5; 8 bases agree with TRBD2. CDR3 length: 13 residues. V dropped 5 bases and J dropped 5; count of bases not matched to a gene: 4. The germline V gene has CDR1 LNHDA and CDR2 SQIVND (reference sequence).

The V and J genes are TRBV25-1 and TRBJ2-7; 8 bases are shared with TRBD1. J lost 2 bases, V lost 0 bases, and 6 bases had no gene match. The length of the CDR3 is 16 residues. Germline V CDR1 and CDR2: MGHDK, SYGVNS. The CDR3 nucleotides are TGTGCCAGCAGTGAATATCTTGGACAGGGAGCCTACGAGCAGTACTTC. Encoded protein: CASSEYLGQGAYEQYF.

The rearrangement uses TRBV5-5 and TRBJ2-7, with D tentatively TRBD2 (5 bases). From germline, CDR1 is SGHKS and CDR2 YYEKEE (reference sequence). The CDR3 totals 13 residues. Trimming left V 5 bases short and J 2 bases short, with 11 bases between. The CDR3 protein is CASSLRAAYEQYF. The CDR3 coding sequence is TGTGCCAGCAGTCTGCGGGCCGCCTACGAGCAGTACTTC.